This T cell receptor beta chain was captured in a study of OX40 agonist ivuxolimab in advanced cancers. About this clone itself: Its target is not known.

Samples of blood were obtained at baseline, on cycle 4 day 1, and on cycle 7 day 1. The study, taken as a whole, reports: Normalized T-cell clonal expansion was also low in some nonresponders. There were, on average, more expanded clones in CD8+ T cells than in CD4+.

The germline V gene encodes CDR1 MDHEN and CDR2 SYDVKM. J gave up 0 bases and V 3 bases, and 1 base lay outside the gene matches. The CDR3 runs 14 residues. This table comes from immunoSEQ multiplex PCR, and its TCRdb copy is limited to in-frame clones, with some not included. The sample records approximately 13,000 clones, under 90% being singletons. This chain connects TRBV28 to TRBJ1-1, with 7 bases fitting TRBD1. Sequencing used CD4+ or CD8+ T cells sorted from blood, obtained in a trial of the OX40 agonist ivuxolimab. The clonotype originates from an adult with an advanced solid tumor such as melanoma, head and neck, liver or kidney cancer. CDR3 sequence (DNA): TGTGCCAGCAGTTTGGGACAGATGAACACTGAAGCTTTCTTT. This gives the protein CASSLGQMNTEAFF.